One and the same sample provided the 28 T cell receptor beta chains below, sequenced in a study of blood T cell repertoires in COVID-19. The table came from immunoSEQ multiplex PCR; TCRdb's copy has only in-frame clones and leaves some out. The repertoire holds hundreds of thousands of clones, with roughly 88% as singletons. Sequences were obtained from peripheral blood. All receptors come from a woman aged 45-65 years with active or convalescent COVID-19.

The V gene is TRBV18, the J gene TRBJ1-5, with 8 positions matching TRBD1. The V gene's germline CDR1 is KGHSH and CDR2 LQKENI. The CDR3 contains 16 residues. Trimming removed 4 bases from V and 1 base from J; junction bases left unmatched: 6. The DNA for the CDR3 is TGTGCCAGCTCACGACAGGGGTGGGAGAGCAATCAGCCCCAGCATTTT. This encodes CASSRQGWESNQPQHF.

This clone showed up just once. The rearrangement joins TRBV2 to TRBJ2-1, with 8 bases lining up with TRBD1. The germline CDR1 and CDR2 sequences are SNHLY and FYNNEI. V was clipped by 6 bases and J by 4 bases; unmatched bases: 14. CDR3 size: 17 residues. CDR3 protein: CASSLTGTGLLYNEQFF. The CDR3 DNA reads TGTGCCAGCAGCCTCACCGGGACAGGATTACTTTACAATGAGCAGTTCTTC.

The chain employs TRBV2 and TRBJ1-1, with a weak D call TRBD1 (6 bases). This CDR3 region has 14 residues. The germline V gene encodes CDR1 SNHLY and CDR2 FYNNEI. V lost 3 bases and J lost 1, with 9 bases in between. CDR3 nucleotides: TGTGCCAGCAGTGAGTACAGGGCGAACACTGAAGCTTTCTTT. The encoded protein is CASSEYRANTEAFF.

A single count supports this clone. The rearrangement links TRBV2 to TRBJ1-4; 8 nucleotides align to TRBD1. The V segment lost 6 bases and the J segment 3 bases; nucleotides outside the gene matches: 6. The CDR3 is made up of 15 amino acids. CDR1 and CDR2 (germline): SNHLY, FYNNEI. CDR3 DNA sequence: TGTGCCAGCAGGCCCACAGGGGGGCCTAATGAAAAACTGTTTTTT. Encoded protein: CASRPTGGPNEKLFF.

This clone has more than one count but fewer than ten. The V gene is TRBV27, the J gene TRBJ2-1; tentatively, D is TRBD2 (5 bases). Trimming removed 0 bases at V and 9 bases at J, with 9 bases between. The CDR3 has 13 amino acids. The germline CDR1 and CDR2 sequences are MNHEY and SMNVEV (reference sequence). DNA for the CDR3: TGTGCCAGCAGTTTATCGATTGGAGGTGAGCAGTTCTTC. Translated, it gives CASSLSIGGEQFF.

The CDR3 region has the DNA TGTGCCATCAGTGAGACCGGGACTAGCGATTACAATGAGCAGTTCTTC. Translation: CAISETGTSDYNEQFF. The rearrangement uses TRBV10-3 and TRBJ2-1; 10 bases fit TRBD2. The J segment lost 4 bases and the V segment lost 2 bases, leaving 5 bases of the junction unmatched. The CDR3 consists of 16 residues. CDR1 ENHRY and CDR2 SYGVKD come from the germline V gene.

The genes are TRBV18 and TRBJ1-6; D is perhaps TRBD1 (5 bases). Germline CDR1 KGHSH, CDR2 LQKENI. V was pared by 6 bases and J by 4 bases, with 10 bases between. The CDR3 is 14 amino acids. The CDR3 sequence: CASSLQGYNSPLHF. CDR3 DNA sequence: TGTGCCAGCTCCCTCCAGGGATATAATTCACCCCTCCACTTT. Full variable domain (outside the CDR3, taken from reference TRBV18 and TRBJ1-6): NAGVMQNPRHLVRRRGQEARLRCSPMKGHSHVYWYRQLPEEGLKFMVYLQKENIIDESGMPKERFSAEFPKEGPSILRIQQVVRGDSAAYFCASSLQGYNSPLHFGNGTRLTVT.

The rearrangement links TRBV7-6 to TRBJ2-7; TRBD1 matches 7 bases. V trimming: 1 base; J trimming: 2 bases; junction bases outside the gene matches: 11. The germline V gene has CDR1 SGHVS and CDR2 FNYEAQ. The CDR3 has 17 amino acids. The CDR3 protein is CASSLDPFGTETYEQYF. CDR3 coding DNA: TGTGCCAGCAGCTTAGACCCGTTTGGGACAGAGACCTACGAGCAGTACTTC.

The CDR3 protein is CASSLLHTADSFYGYTF. CDR3 DNA sequence: TGTGCCAGCAGCTTACTCCATACGGCGGACAGTTTCTATGGCTACACCTTC. V usage is TRBV7-9 and J usage is TRBJ1-2, with D maybe TRBD1 (6 bases). This CDR3 is 17 amino acids long. Germline loops: CDR1 SEHNR, CDR2 FQNEAQ (reference sequence). The V and J ends lost 2 bases and 4 bases respectively, with 20 bases between them.

The genes are TRBV19 and TRBJ1-2; 7 nucleotides match TRBD1. The germline CDR1 and CDR2 sequences are LNHDA and SQIVND (reference sequence). J lost 2 bases, V lost 7 bases, and 13 bases had no gene match. The CDR3 has 16 residues. CDR3 bases: TGTGCCAGTACCCTCGGCCCGGAGACAGGGAACTATGGCTACACCTTC. As protein: CASTLGPETGNYGYTF.

The V gene is TRBV7-3, the J gene TRBJ2-3; possibly TRBD2 for D (7 bases). V shed 5 bases and J shed 4 bases, with 13 bases lying between them. CDR3 size: 14 residues. Germline CDR1 and CDR2: SGHTA and FQGTGA. DNA for the CDR3: TGTGCCAGCAGCAAAGGGGGAGGGGCAGATACGCAGTATTTT. Amino acids: CASSKGGGADTQYF.

This clone appeared once. The DNA for the CDR3 is TGTGCCTGGAGTGTGGCAGGGGGGAGCTCTGGAAACACCATATATTTT. Its translation is CAWSVAGGSSGNTIYF. The J gene is TRBJ1-3, the V gene TRBV30; TRBD1 agrees at 7 bases. Germline lookup yields CDR1 GTSNPN and CDR2 SVGIG (reference sequence). The CDR3 length is 16 residues. V gave up 0 bases and J gave up 0 bases; unmatched junction bases: 5.

V gene TRBV7-2 combines with J gene TRBJ1-1; D is unclear. The germline V and J ends were trimmed by 5 bases and 11 bases, with 15 bases remaining between them. This CDR3 is built from 12 residues. Germline values: CDR1 SGHTA, CDR2 FQGNSA. The CDR3 nucleotides read TGTGCCAGCAGCCTCGGAACGGGGATGGCTTTCTTT. This sequence encodes CASSLGTGMAFF.

The CDR3 sequence is CASSQVYGWSSRENEKLFF. CDR3 nucleotide sequence: TGCGCCAGCAGCCAAGTCTACGGGTGGTCAAGCAGGGAAAATGAAAAACTGTTTTTT. This chain joins TRBV4-3 and TRBJ1-4, with D possibly TRBD1 on 5 matching bases. Germline V gene lookup returns CDR1 LGHNA and CDR2 YSLEER. The CDR3 consists of 19 residues. Trimming shortened V by 1 base and J by 5 bases, and 23 bases separated the two germline ends.

This sequence joins TRBV7-3 and TRBJ1-2, with D possibly TRBD1 on 5 matching bases. V lost 3 bases, J lost 2 bases, and 13 bases lay in between. Germline CDR1 is SGHTA and CDR2 is FQGTGA. The CDR3 is 15 residues long. The CDR3 region has the DNA TGTGCCAGCAGCTTTGTCCAGGGAGGGAACTATGGCTACACCTTC. As protein: CASSFVQGGNYGYTF.

The chain combines TRBV6-6 with TRBJ1-2, with 8 bases lining up with TRBD1. This CDR3 spans 12 amino acids. Germline V gives CDR1 MNHNY, CDR2 SVGAGI (reference sequence). V shed 6 bases, J shed 8 bases, and the junction held 5 bases outside the gene matches. The chain's CDR3 is CASSSQGGGYTF. DNA of the CDR3: TGTGCCAGCAGCTCACAGGGGGGGGGCTACACCTTC.

This rearrangement joins TRBV11-2 to TRBJ1-5; a weak D match, TRBD1 (5 bases). Germline V lookup: CDR1 SGHAT, CDR2 FQNNGV. V was pared by 1 base and J by 7 bases, with 14 bases between. There are 15 residues in the CDR3. Written as DNA, the CDR3 is TGTGCCAGCAGCTTAGGAGCAGGGTTAGGACAGCCCCAGCATTTT. Translated: CASSLGAGLGQPQHF.

This chain connects TRBV5-4 to TRBJ2-1; D ambiguous. The CDR3 consists of 16 residues. Germline CDR1 is SGHNT and CDR2 is YYREEE (reference sequence). The germline V and J ends were trimmed by 4 bases and 0 bases, with 14 bases remaining between them. As DNA, the CDR3 is TGTGCCAGCAGCACTCGTACTCGAGTCTCCTACAATGAGCAGTTCTTC. Amino acid sequence: CASSTRTRVSYNEQFF. Supplemented by reference TRBV5-4 and TRBJ2-1, the full variable domain reads ETGVTQSPTHLIKTRGQQVTLRCSSQSGHNTVSWYQQALGQGPQFIFQYYREEENGRGNFPPRFSGLQFPNYSSELNVNALELDDSALYLCASSTRTRVSYNEQFFGPGTRLTVL.

The rearrangement joins TRBV3-1 (or the pseudogene TRBV3-2) to TRBJ2-7; D is unresolved. V was shortened by 1 base and J by 5 bases, with 12 bases between the two germline ends. The CDR3 extends over 14 amino acids. CDR1 LGHDT and CDR2 YNNKEL come from the germline V gene (reference sequence). In DNA, the CDR3 is TGTGCCAGCAGCCAAGTCGCAGTTTCCCACGAGCAGTACTTC. Its translation: CASSQVAVSHEQYF.

The chain links TRBV9 to TRBJ2-7, with D perhaps matching TRBD1 (6 bases). V shed 3 bases and J shed 7 bases, with 17 bases lying between them. Germline V lookup: CDR1 SGDLS, CDR2 YYNGEE. This CDR3 has 14 amino acids. The CDR3 DNA reads TGTGCCAGCAGCGATACACAGGGAATGGGGGAGCAGTACTTC. It translates to CASSDTQGMGEQYF.

The chain couples TRBV5-6 to TRBJ1-1, with D unclear. V lost 2 bases and J 4 bases, leaving 9 bases between the germline ends. The CDR3 covers 13 residues. Germline CDR1 and CDR2: SGHDT and YYEEEE. The CDR3 loop reads CASSFFGITEAFF. The CDR3 bases are TGTGCCAGCAGCTTTTTCGGGATCACTGAAGCTTTCTTT.

V gene TRBV30 combines with J gene TRBJ1-4; D gene unclear. Germline V gene sequence: CDR1 GTSNPN, CDR2 SVGIG (reference sequence). CDR3 length: 15 amino acids. Trimming removed 0 bases from V and 6 bases from J, with 14 bases in between. In DNA form, the CDR3 reads TGTGCCTGGAGTGTCGGAACCGAGGTATATGAAAAACTGTTTTTT. Residues: CAWSVGTEVYEKLFF. Complete variable domain (other parts from reference TRBV30 and TRBJ1-4): SQTIHQWPATLVQPVGSPLSLECTVEGTSNPNLYWYRQAAGRGLQLLFYSVGIGQISSEVPQNLSASRPQDRQFILSSKKLLLSDSGFYLCAWSVGTEVYEKLFFGSGTQLSVL.

J is TRBJ1-1 and V is TRBV12-5; D unresolved. Germline V CDR1 and CDR2: LGHNT, FRNRAP. This CDR3 contains 12 residues. The germline V and J ends were trimmed by 1 base and 5 bases, with 5 bases remaining between them. This CDR3 reads CASGLAMTEAFF. CDR3 sequence (DNA): TGTGCTAGTGGTTTGGCTATGACTGAAGCTTTCTTT.

This clone was observed a few times. This CDR3 is CATSRDRGSETQYF. CDR3 sequence (DNA): TGTGCCACCAGCCGGGACAGGGGATCGGAGACCCAGTACTTC. The chain employs TRBV2 and TRBJ2-5, with 10 bases fitting TRBD1. This CDR3 contains 14 residues. V shed 10 bases and J 5 bases; nucleotides not matched to a gene: 10. Germline CDR1 SNHLY, CDR2 FYNNEI.

This chain connects TRBV24-1 to TRBJ2-1, with D possibly TRBD2 on 6 matching bases. The ends were cut back, 3 bases at V and 7 bases at J, with 12 bases in the middle. CDR1 is KGHDR and CDR2 is SFDVKD in the germline V gene. The length of the CDR3 is 14 residues. The DNA of the CDR3 is TGTGCCACCAGTGATCCCATAAGCGGGAATGAGCAGTTCTTC. This codes for CATSDPISGNEQFF.

Concerning this clone itself: Distinct nucleotide sequences in the sample also encode this CDR3. The J gene is TRBJ2-1, the V gene TRBV29-1; D is unclear. Germline lookup yields CDR1 SQVTM and CDR2 ANQGSEA. V was shortened by 6 bases and J by 4 bases, with 10 bases between the two germline ends. The CDR3 extends over 12 amino acids. For the CDR3, the DNA is TGCAGCGTGGAGCCTGGGTACAATGAGCAGTTCTTC. It codes for CSVEPGYNEQFF.

The J gene is TRBJ2-1, the V gene TRBV19; a weak D match, TRBD1 (5 bases). Trimming cost V 1 base and J 0 bases, with 13 bases left between them. Per the germline V gene, CDR1 is LNHDA and CDR2 is SQIVND (reference sequence). The CDR3 contains 17 residues. DNA for the CDR3: TGTGCCAGTAGTATAGGGTTCGGGCAGGGCTCCTACAATGAGCAGTTCTTC. This gives the protein CASSIGFGQGSYNEQFF.

The rearrangement uses TRBV12-5 and TRBJ1-5; no clear D gene. Trimming stripped 5 bases from V and 1 base from J, with 15 bases between. CDR1 and CDR2 from the germline V gene are LGHNT and FRNRAP. The CDR3 contains 16 residues. CDR3 in DNA: TGTGCTAGTGGTGCTACTACTACATCCAGCAATCAGCCCCAGCATTTT. As protein: CASGATTTSSNQPQHF.